The 17 T cell receptor beta chains reported below all come from one sample, sequenced in a study of shared clonotypes between healthy human individuals. Using immunoSEQ multiplex PCR, the repertoire was profiled, and TCRdb retains in-frame clones only, with some absent. The repertoire consists of 2 million to 2.5 million clones, with over 85% occurring once and the leading ten covering 0.13%. The sample comprised naive CD4+ T cells sorted from blood. Subset of the sample: CD45RA+ positively selected. These TCRs come from a man aged 18 to 30 in good health.

V usage is TRBV5-5 and J usage is TRBJ2-2; D unresolved. This CDR3 region has 14 residues. The germline V gene has CDR1 SGHKS and CDR2 YYEKEE (reference sequence). V was cut by 1 base and J by 5 bases, with 9 bases left in between. The CDR3 protein is CASSLLVATGELFF. The CDR3 DNA follows: TGTGCCAGCAGCTTGTTGGTAGCAACCGGGGAGCTGTTTTTT.

Concerning this clone: This CDR3 is also generated by other DNA sequences in the sample. This chain links TRBV2 with TRBJ2-5, with 10 positions matching TRBD1. The V gene end was trimmed by 6 bases and the J gene end by 5 bases; junction bases not matched to a gene: 6. CDR1 is SNHLY, CDR2 FYNNEI, per germline. This CDR3 region has 14 residues. CDR3 protein: CASSRDRGEETQYF. The CDR3 region has the DNA TGTGCCAGCAGCCGGGACAGGGGTGAGGAGACCCAGTACTTC. The full variable domain, with the rest looked up from reference TRBV2 and TRBJ2-5, is EPEVTQTPSHQVTQMGQEVILRCVPISNHLYFYWYRQILGQKVEFLVSFYNNEISEKSEIFDDQFSVERPDGSNFTLKIRSTKLEDSAMYFCASSRDRGEETQYFGPGTRLLVL.

This chain joins TRBV7-9 and TRBJ1-1, with D uncertain. Between the trimmed V and J ends, which lost 11 bases and 1 base, there was a span of 14 bases. CDR1 and CDR2 from the germline V gene are SEHNR and FQNEAQ (reference sequence). The CDR3 covers 13 residues. CDR3 sequence: CAGVRDSNTEAFF. In DNA form, the CDR3 reads TGTGCCGGAGTGAGGGATTCGAACACTGAAGCTTTCTTT.

The V call is TRBV6-5, the J call TRBJ1-3; 9 bases line up with TRBD1. The CDR3 is 14 amino acids. Germline V gene sequence: CDR1 MNHEY, CDR2 SVGAGI. The V and J ends lost 8 bases and 10 bases, in that order; junction bases with no gene match: 12. CDR3 DNA sequence: TGTGCCAGCCGACCGGGACAGGGCCTTACGACCATATATTTT. This codes for CASRPGQGLTTIYF.

This clone has only a few counts. This sample also contains other DNA sequences that code for the same CDR3. The V gene is TRBV30, the J gene TRBJ1-1; unclear D gene. CDR3 size: 12 residues. Trimming removed 4 bases from V and 0 bases from J, with 6 bases in between. The V gene's germline CDR1 is GTSNPN and CDR2 SVGIG (reference sequence). CDR3 bases: TGTGCCTGGACTGTGGTGAACACTGAAGCTTTCTTT. It is translated as CAWTVVNTEAFF.

The V gene is TRBV30, the J gene TRBJ1-5, with no clear D. Per the germline V gene, CDR1 is GTSNPN and CDR2 is SVGIG (reference sequence). V was trimmed by 3 bases and J by 7 bases, leaving 13 bases between them. The CDR3 spans 13 residues. The CDR3 DNA follows: TGTGCCTGGAGATCCTCGGGTAACCAGCCCCAGCATTTT. Translating gives CAWRSSGNQPQHF.

This chain connects TRBV6-5 to TRBJ2-7, with D unresolved. Germline assignment: CDR1 MNHEY and CDR2 SVGAGI. Trimming removed 5 bases from V and 4 bases from J, with 9 bases in between. The CDR3 spans 12 residues. CDR3 nucleotide sequence: TGTGCCAGCAGTAAAGTCGGGTACGAGCAGTACTTC. Its protein is CASSKVGYEQYF.

The J gene is TRBJ1-6, the V gene TRBV7-2, with unresolved D. Germline CDR1 reads SGHTA; CDR2 reads FQGNSA. V lost 1 base and J 4 bases, leaving 14 bases between the germline ends. CDR3 length: 17 residues. CDR3 DNA sequence: TGTGCCAGCAGCTTAGGCCCGACTGGCAGTTATAATTCACCCCTCCACTTT. Translation: CASSLGPTGSYNSPLHF. Drawing the rest from reference TRBV7-2 and TRBJ1-6, the complete variable domain is GAGVSQSPSNKVTEKGKDVELRCDPISGHTALYWYRQSLGQGLEFLIYFQGNSAPDKSGLPSDRFSAERTGGSVSTLTIQRTQQEDSAVYLCASSLGPTGSYNSPLHFGNGTRLTVT.

This sequence joins TRBV7-8 and TRBJ2-1, with 7 bases that match TRBD2. V dropped 7 bases and J dropped 8; count of bases not matched to a gene: 11. The V gene's germline CDR1 is SGHVS and CDR2 FQNEAQ. The CDR3 has 14 residues. The CDR3 sequence is CASKPGLEAYEQFF. The CDR3 bases are TGTGCCAGCAAGCCCGGACTAGAGGCCTATGAGCAGTTCTTC.

The V call is TRBV9, the J call TRBJ2-5; 9 positions match TRBD1. From germline, CDR1 is SGDLS and CDR2 YYNGEE. V shed 2 bases and J 0 bases; nucleotides not matched to a gene: 5. This CDR3 comprises 16 residues. CDR3 in DNA: TGTGCCAGCAGCGTGGGGACAGGGATTAACCAAGAGACCCAGTACTTC. Encoded protein: CASSVGTGINQETQYF.

The chain recombines TRBV27 with TRBJ2-3; D is unclear. The CDR3 spans 12 residues. V lost 5 bases and J 2 bases, leaving 5 bases between the germline ends. Per germline, CDR1 MNHEY and CDR2 SMNVEV (reference sequence). CDR3 residues: CASSLPTDTQYF. CDR3 sequence (DNA): TGTGCCAGCAGTCTTCCCACAGATACGCAGTATTTT.

This chain joins TRBV7-2 and TRBJ2-2, with 12 bases that match TRBD2. The CDR3 totals 16 residues. V gave up 5 bases and J gave up 4 bases; unmatched junction bases: 5. Germline values: CDR1 SGHTA, CDR2 FQGNSA. The CDR3 nucleotides read TGTGCCAGCAGCATGACTAGCGGGAGCGGCACCGGGGAGCTGTTTTTT. Amino acids: CASSMTSGSGTGELFF. The whole variable domain, remainder taken from reference TRBV7-2 and TRBJ2-2, is GAGVSQSPSNKVTEKGKDVELRCDPISGHTALYWYRQSLGQGLEFLIYFQGNSAPDKSGLPSDRFSAERTGGSVSTLTIQRTQQEDSAVYLCASSMTSGSGTGELFFGEGSRLTVL.

V and J are TRBV27 and TRBJ2-7; 10 positions match TRBD2. V gave up 4 bases and J gave up 3 bases; unmatched junction bases: 3. The CDR3 has 14 residues. Germline assignment: CDR1 MNHEY and CDR2 SMNVEV (reference sequence). As DNA, the CDR3 is TGTGCCAGCAGTTCTAGCGGGAGAGGCTACGAGCAGTACTTC. It codes for CASSSSGRGYEQYF.

The CDR3 DNA sequence: TGTGCCAGCAGTTTGCTGGGACAGTTGGAGACCCAGTACTTC. It translates to CASSLLGQLETQYF. The V and J genes are TRBV27 and TRBJ2-5, with 7 bases aligning to TRBD1. The CDR3 covers 14 residues. CDR1 is MNHEY and CDR2 is SMNVEV in the germline V gene (reference sequence). The ends lost 3 bases at V and 5 bases at J; junction bases unmatched: 6.

This clone appeared once. The V call is TRBV6-1, the J call TRBJ2-2, with D hard to call. V was shortened by 3 bases and J by 0 bases, with 8 bases between the two germline ends. The germline V gene has CDR1 MNHNS and CDR2 SASEGT. This CDR3 is 15 amino acids long. The CDR3 here is CASSEARPNTGELFF. The DNA for the CDR3 is TGTGCCAGCAGTGAGGCCAGACCGAACACCGGGGAGCTGTTTTTT.

V usage is TRBV6-5 and J usage is TRBJ1-1; a weak D match, TRBD1 (5 bases). CDR3 length equals 14 residues. Looked up from germline, CDR1 is MNHEY and CDR2 is SVGAGI. V was cut by 4 bases and J by 0 bases, with 9 bases left in between. The CDR3 region has the DNA TGTGCCAGCAGTTTGACAGAGATGAACACTGAAGCTTTCTTT. The encoded protein is CASSLTEMNTEAFF.

V usage is TRBV7-9 and J usage is TRBJ1-6, with 8 bases matching TRBD1. CDR1 is SEHNR and CDR2 is FQNEAQ in the germline V gene (reference sequence). The junction had 6 bases not matched to a gene; V was cut back by 3 bases and J by 5 bases. The CDR3 contains 16 residues. CDR3 in amino acids: CASSLDRVQDNSPLHF. The DNA for the CDR3 is TGTGCCAGCAGCTTGGACAGGGTACAGGATAATTCACCCCTCCACTTT.